This T cell receptor (beta chain) originates from a study of regulatory T cells in long-lasting Graves disease. Study-wide results and caveats: Lower TCR diversity characterized persistent Graves' patients relative to newly diagnosed patients. Persistent cases favored TRBV28, TRBJ1-2 and TRBJ2-5. Clonotypes that were public and shared totalled a few thousand in persistent patients versus approximately 970 in new patients.

Germline-derived CDR1 and CDR2 are ENHRY and SYGVKD. CDR3 length equals 12 residues. V was trimmed by 8 bases and J by 6 bases, leaving 8 bases between them. Assembly of TCR beta libraries relied on iRepertoire HTBI primers together with Arm-PCR of CDR3 regions. Via MiXCR, TCRdb re-called the multiplex PCR reads, giving one row per CDR3 protein. The data hold a few hundred thousand distinct CDR3 sequences, with less than 25% observed a single time. This clonotype was detected only a few times. Its specificity is not known. Time point defined: persistent/refractory GD, antithyroid drugs over 5 years with positive TRAb. Extracted PBMC RNA gave rise to the TCR library.

The source is a female donor with Graves disease. The sequencing here drew on peripheral blood mononuclear cells (PBMCs), taken when the disease was refractory, from a patient treated with antithyroid drugs. The chain combines TRBV10-3 with TRBJ1-6, with a tentative D call TRBD1 (5 bases). CDR3 nucleotide sequence: TGTGCCATCTCCAGGGCTAATTCACCCCTCCACTTT. This codes for CAISRANSPLHF.